Reported below is one T cell receptor beta chain. The data originate from a study of T cells of healthy individuals. TCRdb analysed the 5' RACE reads with MiXCR anew, one entry per CDR3 protein. The data hold about 100,000 distinct CDR3 sequences, with 17% observed a single time. CDR1 and CDR2 (germline): ENHRY, SYGVKD. V lost 5 bases to trimming and J lost 5 bases; unmatched junction nucleotides: 4. CDR3 length: 14 amino acids. This TCR was recovered from a human donor in good health. The V gene is TRBV10-3, the J gene TRBJ2-1, with 9 bases identical to TRBD1. The CDR3 region has the DNA TGTGCCATCAGTCCGGGACAGGGAGACAATGAGCAGTTCTTC. Protein sequence: CAISPGQGDNEQFF.